The 4 T cell receptor beta chains in this list originate from one sample, sequenced in a study of human T cells and chemical hapten exposure. Time point reported: patch test 2, 6 weeks after DPC sensitization. Specified treatment: therapeutic diphenylcyclopropenone sensitization with weekly scalp DPC. TCRdb reanalysed the RACE reads using MiXCR and keeps one entry per CDR3 protein. The sample has tens of thousands of distinct CDR3 sequences, approximately 3.4% seen once. The material sequenced was whole blood, taken in connection with sensitization to the hapten diphenylcyclopropenone (DPC). These receptors originate from a middle-aged man with alopecia areata. Some clones in this sample may be carry-over from other donors' samples.

This clonotype was recorded at least ten times. This sequence joins TRBV7-6 and TRBJ2-5; TRBD2 aligns across 10 bases. V was pared by 3 bases and J by 4 bases, with 5 bases of the junction left unmatched. CDR3 length equals 15 residues. Germline-derived CDR1 and CDR2 are SGHVS and FNYEAQ. CDR3 residues: CASSLAAGGGETQYF. The CDR3 DNA reads as TGTGCCAGCAGCTTGGCAGCGGGAGGGGGAGAGACCCAGTACTTC. Variable domain in full (rest from reference TRBV7-6 and TRBJ2-5): GAGVSQSPRYKVTKRGQDVALRCDPISGHVSLYWYRQALGQGPEFLTYFNYEAQQDKSGLPNDRFSAERPEGSISTLTIQRTEQRDSAMYRCASSLAAGGGETQYFGPGTRLLVL.

There are many counts of this clonotype. The rearrangement links TRBV20-1 to TRBJ2-3; 7 bases match TRBD2. CDR1 and CDR2 from the germline V gene are DFQATT and SNEGSKA (reference sequence). J gave up 6 bases and V 5 bases, and 11 bases lay outside the gene matches. The length of the CDR3 is 14 residues. DNA of the CDR3: TGCAGTGCTGTTAGAGCGGGACCCCCGGATACGCAGTATTTT. Protein: CSAVRAGPPDTQYF.

This clonotype has a count of ten or more. The chain joins TRBV9 to TRBJ2-3, with D maybe TRBD1 (6 bases). The CDR3 runs 15 residues. V was trimmed by 3 bases and J by 0 bases, leaving 11 bases between them. CDR1 SGDLS and CDR2 YYNGEE come from the germline V gene. In DNA, the CDR3 is TGTGCCAGCAGCGGGAGGACAGCCAGCACAGATACGCAGTATTTT. It yields the protein CASSGRTASTDTQYF.

This clonotype was recorded many times. In DNA, the CDR3 is TGTGCCAGCAGTTCCTTAGGGACGGACTATGACAATGAGCAGTTCTTC. Encoded protein: CASSSLGTDYDNEQFF. This chain connects TRBV28 to TRBJ2-1, with a tentative D call TRBD2 (6 bases). Deletions cut 4 bases from V and 5 bases from J, with 18 bases between. Germline values: CDR1 MDHEN, CDR2 SYDVKM. The CDR3 totals 16 residues.